These T cell receptor beta chains were read from a single sample in a study of OX40 agonist ivuxolimab in advanced cancers. The data were produced by immunoSEQ multiplex PCR, yet TCRdb's version contains in-frame clones alone and is incomplete. The repertoire holds 71,000 or so clones, with approximately 86% as singletons. The sample was CD4+ or CD8+ T cells sorted from blood, taken in a trial of the OX40 agonist ivuxolimab. These receptors were taken from an adult with an advanced solid tumor such as melanoma, head and neck, liver or kidney cancer. The CDR3 runs from the conserved cysteine through the conserved F or W. The order of the fields is J gene, V gene, CDR3 protein.

TRBJ1-4 | TRBV6-1 | CASSDVGRGGEKLFF
TRBJ2-3 | TRBV7-9 | CASSLSSQLGVKDTQYF
TRBJ1-5 | TRBV5-5 | CASSFDGTPNRPQHF
TRBJ2-7 | TRBV6-5 | CASRKASGGYEQYF
TRBJ2-1 | TRBV27 | CASSSPASGSRAEQFF
- | TRBV4-2 | CASREGAGYEQYF
TRBJ1-2 | TRBV5-8 | CASSSGYSGDYTF
TRBJ2-5 | TRBV15 | CATSSPQTSKETQYF
TRBJ1-1 | TRBV18 | CASSPTGGTEAFF
TRBJ2-2 | TRBV11-2 | CASRPGSLPSGELFF
TRBJ1-1 | TRBV7-9 | CASSLATGPARAFF
TRBJ2-7 | TRBV11-2 | CASSLGRDSYEQYF
TRBJ1-1 | TRBV6-5 | CASRATGGVTEAFF
TRBJ1-2 | TRBV28 | CASSLSGTGGRGYTF
TRBJ1-5 | TRBV30 | CAWSVHSVPNQPQHF
TRBJ2-1 | TRBV28 | CASSSYLASLDNEQFF
TRBJ2-3 | TRBV11-2 | CASTDRDRGGTDTQYF
TRBJ2-3 | TRBV5-6 | CASSLGQGISTQYF
TRBJ2-7 | TRBV5-1 | CASSLTSYEQYF
TRBJ1-1 | TRBV7-6 | CASSLAPKSNTEAFF
TRBJ2-7 | TRBV4-1 | CASSRYPRGQGYEQYF
TRBJ2-1 | TRBV10-3 | CAISGKPSYNEQFF
TRBJ1-6 | TRBV2 | CASSIQGRDNSPLHF
TRBJ1-1 | TRBV15 | CATSRDLDGMNTEAFF
TRBJ2-3 | TRBV4-1 | CASSQLAGVSTDTQYF
TRBJ1-1 | TRBV12-5 | CASGLDRDTEAFF
TRBJ1-2 | TRBV7-2 | CASSSSARDRGTNNYGYTF